A selection of T cell receptor beta chains follows, all from one sample in a study of T-cell memory formation after mild COVID-19. TCRdb recomputed calls from the 5' RACE reads with MiXCR, one row per CDR3 protein. The data contain over 70,000 distinct CDR3 sequences, roughly 15% of them singletons. The source material was PBMCs or a T cell subset sorted from them (not recorded which). The source is a man between 18 and 29 years old who had mild COVID-19 (a few samples of this study predate the infection). Cell type and time point are not known. CDR3s leave out the opening cysteine and the closing phenylalanine or tryptophan. The order of the fields is CDR3 length, J gene, V gene, clone size, CDR3 protein. Rows may omit the clone size; those that give it use once, few, many or a size class.

10 | TRBJ2-3 | TRBV27 | many | ASRRIGNTQY
11 | TRBJ2-1 | TRBV7-9 | . | ASSLVVRHEQF
12 | TRBJ2-2 | TRBV5-1 | . | ASAYRENTGELF
13 | TRBJ2-3 | TRBV4-3 | many | ASSQTPSSGGPQY
11 | TRBJ2-1 | TRBV7-2 | few | ASSYRDYNEQF
14 | TRBJ2-4 | TRBV10-3 | few | AISESAGTAKNIQY
14 | TRBJ2-3 | TRBV9 | few | ASSVSGGGAADTQY
15 | TRBJ1-1 | TRBV11-1 | few | ASSLQGLASLNTEAF
14 | TRBJ2-2 | TRBV7-9 | few | ASSLQGTGATGELF
11 | TRBJ2-7 | TRBV5-1 | many | ASSLAWSYEQY
13 | TRBJ2-1 | TRBV9 | few | ASSSRDREWDEQF
14 | TRBJ2-1 | TRBV7-6 | . | ASSPGTSGTYNEQF
11 | TRBJ2-2 | TRBV11-2 | few | ASSSRGPGELF
12 | TRBJ2-1 | TRBV20-1 | few | SAITGGFDNEQF
13 | TRBJ1-2 | TRBV20-1 | few | SAEIRDREAGGYT
11 | TRBJ1-1 | TRBV12-3/TRBV12-4 | . | ASSLGSHTEAF
12 | TRBJ1-2 | TRBV4-2 | . | ASSQGTANYGYT
11 | TRBJ1-1 | TRBV12-3/TRBV12-4 | many | ASSSGEGTEAF
11 | TRBJ2-7 | TRBV2 | . | ASMGRYSYEQY
10 | TRBJ1-2 | TRBV6-2/TRBV6-3 | . | ASYSGYDGYT
14 | TRBJ1-1 | TRBV7-9 | few | ASSFGAGGGRAEAF
14 | TRBJ2-5 | TRBV6-5 | few | ASSYYLRTSMETQY
12 | TRBJ1-6 | TRBV25-1 | few | ASSDGSYNSPLH
12 | TRBJ2-4 | TRBV2 | . | AIPSRFDKNIQY
14 | TRBJ1-1 | TRBV5-1 | . | ASSLRNPTRNTEAF
14 | TRBJ2-5 | TRBV28 | . | ATTGLDRGKKETQY
13 | TRBJ2-7 | TRBV4-1 | few | ASSLRGNTGGEQY
12 | TRBJ1-1 | TRBV5-1 | many | ASSSQGANTEAF
14 | TRBJ1-1 | TRBV4-3 | . | ASSQDRRGANTEAF
11 | TRBJ1-1 | TRBV11-2 | few | ASSFHRGAEAF
13 | TRBJ1-4 | TRBV4-3 | few | ASSASGGLIEKLF
12 | TRBJ1-1 | TRBV13 | once | ASGLLGTQLEAF
10 | TRBJ2-3 | TRBV20-1 | . | SANRGTDTQY
13 | TRBJ2-7 | TRBV5-1 | few | ASSPTPTESYEQY
14 | TRBJ1-6 | TRBV20-1 | . | SARVHDRAYNSPLH
11 | TRBJ2-5 | TRBV4-3 | few | ASSQDMLETQY
12 | TRBJ1-1 | TRBV6-2/TRBV6-3 | few | ASSLRGMDTEAF
13 | TRBJ2-7 | TRBV19 | many | ASSIQGWGAHEQY
10 | TRBJ1-2 | TRBV29-1 | many | SVEGGFDGYT
12 | TRBJ2-3 | TRBV30 | . | AWSVTTSSDTQY
13 | TRBJ2-7 | TRBV7-8 | . | ASSPTRVFTYEQY
13 | TRBJ2-5 | TRBV24-1 | . | ATSPGTVAGETQY
13 | TRBJ2-1 | TRBV7-9 | . | ASGDRGPSYNEQF
13 | TRBJ2-3 | TRBV9 | . | ASSVEGQGTDTQY
11 | TRBJ1-2 | TRBV27 | . | ASTGGYLEGYT
13 | TRBJ2-5 | TRBV6-6 | large | ASRLKLTSQETQY
10 | TRBJ2-5 | TRBV20-1 | many | SASSRRETQY